This TCR beta chain derives from a study of cytomegalovirus exposure and HLA in healthy donors. Turning to the study itself: From HLA-typed donors, an early data release held about 85 million unique TCRs.

Vbeta (60) and Jbeta (13) primers were used in the PCR. The assay was immunoSEQ multiplex PCR, and TCRdb's table has in-frame clones only and misses some. The table shows about 97,000 clones, with roughly 76% occurring only once. The germline V gene has CDR1 MNHEY and CDR2 SVGAGI. The CDR3 runs 16 residues. Notes on the study in general: According to a later analysis, most TCR beta chains associated with CMV appeared HLA-restricted.

A remark on this clone: The antigen is not known. An end of the junction does not agree with germline; a read error may underlie this.

Sequencing was done on a sample of PBMCs. The chain recombines TRBV6-5 with TRBJ1-6; 7 positions agree with TRBD1. The TCR was taken from a man aged 40-49 years in good health and CMV-seronegative. The CDR3 is CVSSYQGTASNSPLHF. The CDR3 bases are TGTGTCAGCAGTTACCAGGGGACAGCCTCTAATTCACCCCTCCACTTT.